The clone carrying this TCR beta chain was seen at least ten times. CDR1 is SQVTM and CDR2 is ANQGSEA in the germline V gene. The CDR3 runs 13 residues. The V gene lost 1 base and the J gene lost 6 bases, with 13 bases spanning the gap. The sample originates from a study of T cells in Graves' hyperthyroidism and ophthalmopathy. Diagnostic assessment was based on clinical symptoms, serum thyroxine and TRAb, thyroid ultrasound and orbital computed tomography. PBMCs were obtained from about 9 ml fresh peripheral blood. TCR beta CDR3 regions were amplified from RNA. Using the HTBI primer set, a first-round RT-PCR was run on the TCR CDR3. TCRdb passed the multiplex PCR reads through MiXCR, listing each CDR3 protein once. The data show around 100,000 distinct CDR3 sequences, roughly 44% seen once.

The specimen was blood. This sequence originates from a man aged 35 to 55 with Graves' hyperthyroidism. This rearrangement joins TRBV29-1 to TRBJ2-7, with TRBD1 as a possible D gene (6 bases). The CDR3 region is CSVEGQGSGEQYF. The CDR3 nucleotides read TGCAGCGTTGAAGGCCAGGGGAGCGGCGAGCAGTACTTC.